This T cell receptor beta chain was recovered during a study of blood T cell repertoires in COVID-19. About the study: T cells, B-cell-depleted T cells, or PBMCs supplied cDNA or gDNA.

Authors' analysis steps: Reference gene primer amplification in the assay estimated nucleated cell counts. Only in-frame clones appear in the TCRdb table, and some are missing; sequencing was by immunoSEQ multiplex PCR. That table gives V, J and clone size, and the DNA gave D and trimming. The sample contains some 96,000 clones, 70% to 90% of which appear only once. Looked up from germline, CDR1 is LNHDA and CDR2 is SQIVND (reference sequence). The CDR3 has 14 residues. The V and J ends lost 8 bases and 7 bases respectively, with 18 bases between them. The receptor's source is a human donor in a cohort sampled during active COVID-19. The chain joins TRBV19 to TRBJ2-1; the D gene is possibly TRBD1 (5 bases). The specimen was peripheral blood. The DNA of the CDR3 is TGTGCCAGTCGTCGCCCAGGGTTTGAAAATGAGCAGTTCTTC. As protein: CASRRPGFENEQFF.